The clone carrying this T cell receptor (beta chain) was counted between two and nine times. The antigen is not known. These data originate in a study of cytomegalovirus exposure and HLA in healthy donors. Study-wide points: Relative to the roughly 700-donor mean, N-insertions were reportedly fewer in an Asian-associated ancestry cluster in a later analysis. When analyzed later, a missense DCLRE1C variant was found to be linked to TCR beta V- and J-gene trimming. The authors later found most CMV-associated TCR beta chains appeared HLA-restricted. Most observed TCR sequences were rare, whereas some public TCRs were detected in many donors.

The CDR3 sequence is 13 residues long. The germline CDR1 and CDR2 sequences are MGHDK and SYGVNS. Trimming stripped 4 bases from V and 2 bases from J, with 9 bases between. 60 Vbeta and 13 Jbeta primers were used in PCR. Only in-frame clones appear in the TCRdb table, and some are missing; sequencing was by immunoSEQ multiplex PCR. The repertoire has approximately 170,000 clones, around three quarters of them found once; the top ten carry under 3%. This chain links TRBV25-1 with TRBJ2-7; D might be TRBD2 (6 bases). This clonotype originated in a woman between 50 and 59 years old in good health and CMV-seronegative. Sample: PBMCs. The CDR3 loop is CASSVTGAYEQYF. CDR3 coding DNA: TGTGCCAGCAGTGTGACGGGGGCCTACGAGCAGTACTTC.